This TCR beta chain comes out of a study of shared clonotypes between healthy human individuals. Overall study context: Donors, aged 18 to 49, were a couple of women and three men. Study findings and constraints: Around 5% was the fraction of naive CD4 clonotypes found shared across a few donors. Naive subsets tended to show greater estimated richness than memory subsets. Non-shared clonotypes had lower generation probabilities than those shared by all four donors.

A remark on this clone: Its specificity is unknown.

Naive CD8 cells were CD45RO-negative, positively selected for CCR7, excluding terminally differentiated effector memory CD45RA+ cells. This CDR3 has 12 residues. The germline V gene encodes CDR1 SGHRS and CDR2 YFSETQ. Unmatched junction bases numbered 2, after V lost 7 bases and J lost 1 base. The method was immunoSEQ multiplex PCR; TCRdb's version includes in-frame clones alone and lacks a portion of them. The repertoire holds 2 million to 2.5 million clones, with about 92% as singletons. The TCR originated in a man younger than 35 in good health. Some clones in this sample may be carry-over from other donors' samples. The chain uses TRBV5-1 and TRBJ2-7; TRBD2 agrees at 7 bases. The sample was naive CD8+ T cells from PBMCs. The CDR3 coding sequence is TGCGCCAGCGGGCGGGAGTCCTACGAGCAGTACTTC. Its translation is CASGRESYEQYF.